Below are 10 T cell receptor beta chains sequenced from a single sample in a study of T cells in Graves' hyperthyroidism and ophthalmopathy. RNA transcripts yielded amplified TCR beta CDR3 regions. Carried out on the TCR CDR3, a first-round RT-PCR used the HTBI primer set. TCRdb re-analysed the multiplex PCR reads in MiXCR, keeping a single row per CDR3 protein. This sample has 550,000 to 700,000 distinct CDR3 sequences, with approximately 44% found just once. The sample comprised peripheral blood or thyroid tissue (not recorded which). The source of these receptors is an adult woman with Graves' disease, either hyperthyroidism or ophthalmopathy (not recorded which).

This clonotype has at least ten counts. The V and J genes are TRBV11-2 and TRBJ1-1; D gene unclear. This CDR3 is 15 amino acids long. Germline CDR1 and CDR2: SGHAT and FQNNGV. Trimming left V 3 bases short and J 4 bases short, with 15 bases between. The CDR3 region is CASSFGGREGTEAFF. CDR3 in DNA: TGTGCCAGCAGCTTTGGTGGGCGCGAGGGCACTGAAGCTTTCTTT. Full variable domain (outside the CDR3, taken from reference TRBV11-2 and TRBJ1-1): EAGVAQSPRYKIIEKRQSVAFWCNPISGHATLYWYQQILGQGPKLLIQFQNNGVVDDSQLPKDRFSAERLKGVDSTLKIQPAKLEDSAVYLCASSFGGREGTEAFFGQGTRLTVV.

This clonotype was counted a few times. The V call is TRBV11-2, the J call TRBJ1-5; weak D call: TRBD1 (5 bases). CDR3 size: 16 residues. Between the trimmed V and J ends, which lost 1 base and 7 bases, there was a span of 17 bases. CDR1 is SGHAT, CDR2 FQNNGV, per germline. The CDR3 DNA follows: TGTGCCAGCAGCTTAGGACCAACAGGAGTTGGACAGCCCCAGCATTTT. It is translated as CASSLGPTGVGQPQHF.

V and J are TRBV10-3 and TRBJ1-4, with D possibly matching TRBD1 (6 bases). This CDR3 is 15 amino acids long. V lost 4 bases and J lost 8, with 17 bases in between. Germline V gene data show CDR1 as ENHRY and CDR2 as SYGVKD. The chain's CDR3 is CAISAGTGFEEKLFF. DNA for the CDR3: TGTGCCATCAGTGCGGGTACAGGGTTTGAGGAAAAACTGTTTTTT.

At least ten counts were recorded for this clonotype. The chain combines TRBV14 with TRBJ1-1; D is undetermined. CDR1 SGHDN and CDR2 FVKESK come from the germline V gene. V was clipped by 1 base and J by 3 bases, with 18 bases between them. The CDR3 sequence is 17 residues long. The DNA for the CDR3 is TGTGCCAGCAGCCAAGTGAAAGGTTTACGCGGGGACACTGAAGCTTTCTTT. It is translated as CASSQVKGLRGDTEAFF.

The chain combines TRBV20-1 with TRBJ2-5; D uncertain. This CDR3 region has 12 residues. Deletions cut 6 bases from V and 3 bases from J, with 11 bases between. Germline V gene data show CDR1 as DFQATT and CDR2 as SNEGSKA (reference sequence). CDR3 in amino acids: CSAYGLEETQYF. The CDR3 nucleotides are TGCAGTGCATACGGATTGGAAGAGACCCAGTACTTC.

The chain uses TRBV12-3 or TRBV12-4 and TRBJ1-1; D gene ambiguous. The CDR3 runs to 14 residues. The V gene lost 3 bases and the J gene lost 0 bases, with 8 bases spanning the gap. The CDR3 DNA reads as TGTGCCAGCAGTTTCTCGACGGTGAACACTGAAGCTTTCTTT. Translation: CASSFSTVNTEAFF.

A few counts support this clonotype. The rearrangement uses TRBV28 and TRBJ1-2; 11 bases fit TRBD1. The CDR3 runs 16 residues. J gave up 7 bases and V 8 bases, and 15 bases lay outside the gene matches. Germline lookup yields CDR1 MDHEN and CDR2 SYDVKM. CDR3 sequence: CASYSSVGQGVAGYTF. The DNA for the CDR3 is TGTGCCAGCTACTCCTCTGTGGGACAGGGGGTCGCTGGCTACACCTTC.

Details on this clonotype: One junction end disagrees with the germline gene, perhaps due to a read error. The chain uses TRBV2 and TRBJ1-3; 7 positions match TRBD1. The CDR3 consists of 18 residues. Germline V gives CDR1 SNHLY, CDR2 FYNNEI. Here the CDR3 reads CAGSITRQGPSSGNTIYF. Written as DNA, the CDR3 is TGTGCCGGCAGCATAACAAGACAGGGACCGAGCTCTGGGAACACCATATATTTT.

This chain connects TRBV20-1 to TRBJ1-5; TRBD1 agrees at 8 bases. The germline V gene has CDR1 DFQATT and CDR2 SNEGSKA (reference sequence). The J segment lost 0 bases and the V segment lost 6 bases, leaving 10 bases of the junction unmatched. This CDR3 is built from 16 residues. The CDR3 DNA sequence: TGCAGTGCACTCGACAGGGGTCCCACTAGCAATCAGCCCCAGCATTTT. Its protein product is CSALDRGPTSNQPQHF.

Regarding this clonotype: The junction does not match germline at one end; this may be a read error. The chain couples TRBV19 to TRBJ1-4; a weak D match, TRBD1 (5 bases). This CDR3 is built from 14 residues. Germline CDR1 reads LNHDA; CDR2 reads SQIVND (reference sequence). The CDR3: CASSMAGNNEELFF. DNA for the CDR3: TGTGCCAGTAGTATGGCAGGGAATAATGAAGAACTGTTTTTT.